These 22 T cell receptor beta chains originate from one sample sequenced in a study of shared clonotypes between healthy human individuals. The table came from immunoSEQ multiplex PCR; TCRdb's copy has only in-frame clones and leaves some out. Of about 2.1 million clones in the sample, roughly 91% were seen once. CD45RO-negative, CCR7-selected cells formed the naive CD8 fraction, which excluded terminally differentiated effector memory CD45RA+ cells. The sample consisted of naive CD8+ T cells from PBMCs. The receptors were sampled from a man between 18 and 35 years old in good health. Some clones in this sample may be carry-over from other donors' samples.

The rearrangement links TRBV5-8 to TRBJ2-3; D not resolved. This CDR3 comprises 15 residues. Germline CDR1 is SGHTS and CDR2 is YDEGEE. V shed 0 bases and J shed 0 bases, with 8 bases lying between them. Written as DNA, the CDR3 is TGTGCCAGCAGCTTGGTGGTAGCCAGCACAGATACGCAGTATTTT. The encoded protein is CASSLVVASTDTQYF.

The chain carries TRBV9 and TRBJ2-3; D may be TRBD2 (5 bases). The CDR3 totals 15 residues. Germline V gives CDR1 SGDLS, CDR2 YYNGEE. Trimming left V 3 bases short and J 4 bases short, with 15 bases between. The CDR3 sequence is CASSAYGRAADTQYF. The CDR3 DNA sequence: TGTGCCAGCAGCGCTTATGGGCGGGCAGCAGATACGCAGTATTTT.

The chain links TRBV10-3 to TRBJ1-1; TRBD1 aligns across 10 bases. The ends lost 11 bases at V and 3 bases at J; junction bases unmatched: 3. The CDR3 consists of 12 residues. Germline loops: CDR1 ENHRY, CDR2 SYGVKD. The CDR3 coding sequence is TGTGCCTCAGGGACAGGGGACACTGAAGCTTTCTTT. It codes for CASGTGDTEAFF.

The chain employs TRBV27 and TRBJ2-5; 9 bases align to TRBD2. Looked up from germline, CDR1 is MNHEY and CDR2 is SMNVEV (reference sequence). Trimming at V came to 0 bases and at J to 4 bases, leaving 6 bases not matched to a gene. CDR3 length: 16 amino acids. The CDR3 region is CASSLSISAGGETQYF. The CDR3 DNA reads TGTGCCAGCAGTTTATCGATATCAGCGGGAGGAGAGACCCAGTACTTC.

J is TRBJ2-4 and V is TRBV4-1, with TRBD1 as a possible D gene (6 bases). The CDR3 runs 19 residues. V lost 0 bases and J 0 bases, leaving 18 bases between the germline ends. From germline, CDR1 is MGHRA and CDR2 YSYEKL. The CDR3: CASSQEGALVTVAKNIQYF. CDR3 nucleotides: TGCGCCAGCAGCCAAGAGGGGGCCCTGGTGACAGTAGCCAAAAACATTCAGTACTTC.

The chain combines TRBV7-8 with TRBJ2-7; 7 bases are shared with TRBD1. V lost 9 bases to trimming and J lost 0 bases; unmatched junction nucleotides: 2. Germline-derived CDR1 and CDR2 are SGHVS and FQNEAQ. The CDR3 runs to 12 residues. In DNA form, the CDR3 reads TGTGCCAGTGGGACAGCCTCCTACGAGCAGTACTTC. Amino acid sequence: CASGTASYEQYF. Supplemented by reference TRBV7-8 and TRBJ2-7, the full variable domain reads GAGVSQSPRYKVAKRGQDVALRCDPISGHVSLFWYQQALGQGPEFLTYFQNEAQLDKSGLPSDRFFAERPEGSVSTLKIQRTQQEDSAVYLCASGTASYEQYFGPGTRLTVT.

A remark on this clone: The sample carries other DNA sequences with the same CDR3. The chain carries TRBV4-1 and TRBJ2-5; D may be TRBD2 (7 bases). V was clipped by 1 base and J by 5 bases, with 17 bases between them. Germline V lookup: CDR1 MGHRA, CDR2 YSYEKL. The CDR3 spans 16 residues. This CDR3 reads CASSQVAGAGWETQYF. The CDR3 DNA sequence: TGCGCCAGCAGCCAAGTCGCGGGGGCAGGATGGGAGACCCAGTACTTC.

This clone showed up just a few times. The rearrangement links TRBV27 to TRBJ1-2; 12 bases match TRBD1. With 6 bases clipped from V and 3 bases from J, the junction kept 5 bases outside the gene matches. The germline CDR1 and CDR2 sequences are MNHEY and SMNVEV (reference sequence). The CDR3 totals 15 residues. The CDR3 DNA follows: TGTGCCAGCAGAGATGGGACAGGGGGCGACTATGGCTACACCTTC. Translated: CASRDGTGGDYGYTF.

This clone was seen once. The CDR3: CASSPTGGFDGYTF. As DNA, the CDR3 is TGTGCCAGCAGTCCGACAGGGGGCTTCGACGGCTACACCTTC. The gene calls are TRBV27 and TRBJ1-2; TRBD1 matches 10 bases. The CDR3 consists of 14 residues. V lost 5 bases and J lost 8; bases outside the gene matches: 8. CDR1 and CDR2 from the germline V gene are MNHEY and SMNVEV (reference sequence).

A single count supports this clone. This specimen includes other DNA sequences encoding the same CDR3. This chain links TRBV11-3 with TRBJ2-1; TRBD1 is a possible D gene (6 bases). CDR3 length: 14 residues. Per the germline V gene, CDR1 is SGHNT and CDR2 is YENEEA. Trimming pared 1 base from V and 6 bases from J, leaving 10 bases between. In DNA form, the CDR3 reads TGTGCCAGCAGCTTAGCAGGGGTAGGCAATGAGCAGTTCTTC. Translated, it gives CASSLAGVGNEQFF. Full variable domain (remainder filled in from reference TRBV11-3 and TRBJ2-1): EAGVVQSPRYKIIEKKQPVAFWCNPISGHNTLYWYLQNLGQGPELLIRYENEEAVDDSQLPKDRFSAERLKGVDSTLKIQPAELGDSAVYLCASSLAGVGNEQFFGPGTRLTVL.

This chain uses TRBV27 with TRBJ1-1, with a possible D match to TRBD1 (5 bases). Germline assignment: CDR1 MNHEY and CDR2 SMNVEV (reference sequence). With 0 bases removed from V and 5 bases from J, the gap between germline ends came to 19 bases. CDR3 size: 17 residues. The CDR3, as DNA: TGTGCCAGCAGTTTATCTCCAAGGGCCCCCCGGGGGACTGAAGCTTTCTTT. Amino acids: CASSLSPRAPRGTEAFF.

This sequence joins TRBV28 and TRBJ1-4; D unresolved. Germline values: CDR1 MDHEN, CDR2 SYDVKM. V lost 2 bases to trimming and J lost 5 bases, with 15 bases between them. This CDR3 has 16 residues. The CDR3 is CASSLDLPVGNEKLFF. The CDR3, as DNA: TGTGCCAGCAGTTTAGACCTTCCGGTGGGGAATGAAAAACTGTTTTTT.

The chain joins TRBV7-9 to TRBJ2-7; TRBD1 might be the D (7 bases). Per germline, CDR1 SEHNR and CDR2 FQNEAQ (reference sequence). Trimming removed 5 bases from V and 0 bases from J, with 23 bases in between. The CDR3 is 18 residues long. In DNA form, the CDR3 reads TGTGCCAGCAGCCCCCGGGGGACAGAGACCGCCCTCTCCTACGAGCAGTACTTC. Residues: CASSPRGTETALSYEQYF. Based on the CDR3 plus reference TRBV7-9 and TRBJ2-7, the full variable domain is DTGVSQNPRHKITKRGQNVTFRCDPISEHNRLYWYRQTLGQGPEFLTYFQNEAQLEKSRLLSDRFSAERPKGSFSTLEIQRTEQGDSAMYLCASSPRGTETALSYEQYFGPGTRLTVT.

The CDR3 coding sequence is TGTGCCAGCAGCCCTGAAGGGGATTACACAGATACGCAGTATTTT. Protein sequence: CASSPEGDYTDTQYF. The V gene is TRBV4-2, the J gene TRBJ2-3, with a weak D call TRBD1 (5 bases). Germline CDR1 is LGHNA and CDR2 is YNFKEQ. V was clipped by 4 bases and J by 2 bases, with 13 bases between them. The CDR3 sequence is 15 residues long.

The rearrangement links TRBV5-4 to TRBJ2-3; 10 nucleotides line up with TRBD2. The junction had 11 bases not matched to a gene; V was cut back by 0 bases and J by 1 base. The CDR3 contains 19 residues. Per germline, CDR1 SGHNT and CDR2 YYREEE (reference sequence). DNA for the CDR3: TGTGCCAGCAGCTTGGGACTAGCGGGCGTTTTCACAGGCACAGATACGCAGTATTTT. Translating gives CASSLGLAGVFTGTDTQYF.

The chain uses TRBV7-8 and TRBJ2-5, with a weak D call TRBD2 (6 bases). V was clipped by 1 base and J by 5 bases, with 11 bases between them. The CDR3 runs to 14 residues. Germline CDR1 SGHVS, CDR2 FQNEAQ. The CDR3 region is CASSLVRAGETQYF. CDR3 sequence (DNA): TGTGCCAGCAGCTTAGTCAGGGCGGGGGAGACCCAGTACTTC.

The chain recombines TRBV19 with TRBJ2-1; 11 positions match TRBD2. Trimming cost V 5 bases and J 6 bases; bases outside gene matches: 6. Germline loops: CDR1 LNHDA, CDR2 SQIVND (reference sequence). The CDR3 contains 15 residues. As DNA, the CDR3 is TGTGCCAGTAGTGAACTAGCGGGAGCTAGCAATGAGCAGTTCTTC. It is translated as CASSELAGASNEQFF.

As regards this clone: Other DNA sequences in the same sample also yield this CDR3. CDR3: CASDRGSYEQYF. CDR3 DNA sequence: TGTGCCAGTGATCGGGGTTCCTACGAGCAGTACTTC. The chain is built from TRBV28 and TRBJ2-7; D may be TRBD2 (5 bases). The V end lost 9 bases, the J end lost 1 base, and 10 bases lay between the germline ends. This CDR3 has 12 residues. In germline, CDR1 is MDHEN, CDR2 SYDVKM.

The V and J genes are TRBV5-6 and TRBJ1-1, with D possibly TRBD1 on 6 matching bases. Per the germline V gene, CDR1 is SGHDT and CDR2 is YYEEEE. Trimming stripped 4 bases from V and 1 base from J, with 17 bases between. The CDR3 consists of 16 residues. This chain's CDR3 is CASSELMDSPNTEAFF. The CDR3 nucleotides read TGTGCCAGCAGCGAGCTTATGGACAGTCCGAACACTGAAGCTTTCTTT. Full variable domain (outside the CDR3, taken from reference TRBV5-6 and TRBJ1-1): DAGVTQSPTHLIKTRGQQVTLRCSPKSGHDTVSWYQQALGQGPQFIFQYYEEEERQRGNFPDRFSGHQFPNYSSELNVNALLLGDSALYLCASSELMDSPNTEAFFGQGTRLTVV.

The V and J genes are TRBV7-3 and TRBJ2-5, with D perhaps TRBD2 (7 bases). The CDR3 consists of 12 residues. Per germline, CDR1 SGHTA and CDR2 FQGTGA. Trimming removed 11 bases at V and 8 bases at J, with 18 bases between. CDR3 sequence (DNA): TGTGCCCACCGGGGGCGGGAGAACACCCAGTACTTC. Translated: CAHRGRENTQYF. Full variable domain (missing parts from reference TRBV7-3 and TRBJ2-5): GAGVSQTPSNKVTEKGKYVELRCDPISGHTALYWYRQSLGQGPEFLIYFQGTGAADDSGLPNDRFFAVRPEGSVSTLKIQRTERGDSAVYLCAHRGRENTQYFGPGTRLLVL.

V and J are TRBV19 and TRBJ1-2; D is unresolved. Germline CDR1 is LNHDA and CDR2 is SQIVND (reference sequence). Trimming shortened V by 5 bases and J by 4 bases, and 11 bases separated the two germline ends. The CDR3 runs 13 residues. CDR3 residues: CASSSSSVYGYTF. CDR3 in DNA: TGTGCCAGTAGTTCTTCGTCGGTCTATGGCTACACCTTC.

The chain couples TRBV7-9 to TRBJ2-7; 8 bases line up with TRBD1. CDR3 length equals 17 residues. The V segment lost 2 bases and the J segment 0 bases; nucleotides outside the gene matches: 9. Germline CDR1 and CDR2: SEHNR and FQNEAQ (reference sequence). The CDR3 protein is CASSLQGAGVRSYEQYF. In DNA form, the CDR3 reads TGTGCCAGCAGCTTACAGGGGGCCGGCGTACGCTCCTACGAGCAGTACTTC.